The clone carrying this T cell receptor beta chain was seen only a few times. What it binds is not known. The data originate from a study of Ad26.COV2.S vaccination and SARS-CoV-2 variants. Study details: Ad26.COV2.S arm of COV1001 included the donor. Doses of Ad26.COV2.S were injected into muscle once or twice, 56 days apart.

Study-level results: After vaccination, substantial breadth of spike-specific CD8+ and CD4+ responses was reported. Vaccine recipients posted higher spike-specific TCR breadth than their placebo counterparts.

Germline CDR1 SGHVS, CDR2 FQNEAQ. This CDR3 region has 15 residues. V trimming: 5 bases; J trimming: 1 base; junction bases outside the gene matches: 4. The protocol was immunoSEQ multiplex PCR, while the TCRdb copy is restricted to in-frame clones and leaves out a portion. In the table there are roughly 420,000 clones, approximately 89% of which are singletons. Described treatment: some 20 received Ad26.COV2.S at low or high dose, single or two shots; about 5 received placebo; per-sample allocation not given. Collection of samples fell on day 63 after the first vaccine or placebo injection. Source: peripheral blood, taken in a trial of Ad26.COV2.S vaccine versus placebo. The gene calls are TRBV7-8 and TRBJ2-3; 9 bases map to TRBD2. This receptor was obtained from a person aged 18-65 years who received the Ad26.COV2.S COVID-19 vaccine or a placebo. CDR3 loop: CASSKLAGGTDTQYF. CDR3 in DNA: TGTGCCAGCAGCAAGTTAGCGGGAGGCACAGATACGCAGTATTTT.